The source of this TCR beta chain is a study of T cells in Graves' hyperthyroidism and ophthalmopathy. The germline V and J ends were trimmed by 6 bases and 2 bases, with 13 bases remaining between them. The CDR3 has 15 amino acids. Germline CDR1 and CDR2: KGHDR and SFDVKD. Patients aged 18 to 65 with hyperthyroidism were newly diagnosed, with duration under 2 months. PBMCs were derived from roughly 9.6 ml fresh peripheral blood. Amplification of TCR beta CDR3 regions was performed using RNA transcripts as template. The study used the HTBI primer set for a first-round RT-PCR of the TCR CDR3. A single record per CDR3 protein comes from TCRdb applying MiXCR to the multiplex PCR reads. The data show almost 600,000 distinct CDR3 sequences, about 15% seen once.

V is TRBV24-1 and J is TRBJ2-1; D is possibly TRBD1 (6 bases). This TCR came from a woman between 25 and 40 years old with Graves' hyperthyroidism that later progressed to Graves' ophthalmopathy. The material sequenced was blood. As DNA, the CDR3 is TGTGCCACCAGTTCCTCCGGGACACCCTACAATGAGCAGTTCTTC. It specifies CATSSSGTPYNEQFF.